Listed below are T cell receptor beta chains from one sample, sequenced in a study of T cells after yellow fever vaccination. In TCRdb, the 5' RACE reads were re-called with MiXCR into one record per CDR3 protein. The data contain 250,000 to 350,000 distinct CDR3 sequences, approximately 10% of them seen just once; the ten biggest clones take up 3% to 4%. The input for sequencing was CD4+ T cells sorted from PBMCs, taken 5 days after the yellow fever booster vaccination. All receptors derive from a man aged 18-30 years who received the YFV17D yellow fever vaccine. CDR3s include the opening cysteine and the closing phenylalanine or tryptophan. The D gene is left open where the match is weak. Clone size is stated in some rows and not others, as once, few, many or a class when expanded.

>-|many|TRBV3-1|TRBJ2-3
CASSTRFRRGDDTQYF
TGTGCCAGCAGCACACGGTTTCGAAGGGGGGATGATACGCAGTATTTT
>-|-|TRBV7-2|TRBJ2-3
CASSLKLTGRTDTQYF
TGTGCCAGCAGCTTAAAATTGACTGGCCGCACAGATACGCAGTATTTT
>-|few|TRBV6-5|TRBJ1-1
CASSYSAGHTEAFF
TGTGCCAGCAGTTACTCGGCAGGTCACACTGAAGCTTTCTTT
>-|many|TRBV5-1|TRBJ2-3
CASSPYDSSTDTQYF
TGCGCCAGCAGCCCCTATGACAGCAGCACAGATACGCAGTATTTT
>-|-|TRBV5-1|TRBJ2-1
CASSLVTGPNEQFF
TGCGCCAGCAGCTTGGTGACGGGGCCCAATGAGCAGTTCTTC
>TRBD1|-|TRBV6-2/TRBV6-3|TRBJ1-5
CASSYRGTGNQPQHF
TGTGCCAGCAGTTACCGAGGGACAGGTAATCAGCCCCAGCATTTT
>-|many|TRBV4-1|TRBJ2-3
CASSQGWGLQGTQYF
TGCGCCAGCAGCCAAGGTTGGGGGTTACAGGGCACGCAGTATTTT
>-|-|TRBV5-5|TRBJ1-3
CASSLGLGVAGNTIYF
TGTGCCAGCAGCTTGGGGCTGGGGGTGGCTGGAAACACCATATATTTT
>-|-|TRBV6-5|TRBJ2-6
CASSYSRAFGANVLTF
TGTGCCAGCAGTTACTCTAGGGCGTTTGGGGCCAACGTCCTGACTTTC
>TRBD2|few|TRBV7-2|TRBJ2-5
CASSQTSGGETQYF
TGTGCCAGCAGCCAAACTAGCGGGGGAGAGACCCAGTACTTC
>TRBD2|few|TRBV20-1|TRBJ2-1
CSASGLAGGYNEQFF
TGCAGTGCTAGTGGCCTAGCGGGGGGGTACAATGAGCAGTTCTTC
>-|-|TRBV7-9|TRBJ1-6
CASSSQATVPPLHF
TGTGCCAGCAGCTCTCAGGCCACAGTGCCACCCCTCCACTTT
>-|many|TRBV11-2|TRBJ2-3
CASSSRAKHTDTQYF
TGTGCCAGCAGCTCCCGGGCCAAGCACACAGATACGCAGTATTTT
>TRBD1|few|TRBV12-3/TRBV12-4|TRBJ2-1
CASNPGTGGSNEQFF
TGTGCCAGCAATCCCGGGACAGGGGGCTCCAATGAGCAGTTCTTC
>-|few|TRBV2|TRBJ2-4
CASSGTDIQYF
TGTGCCAGCAGCGGCACCGACATTCAGTACTTC
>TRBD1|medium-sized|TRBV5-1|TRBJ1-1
CASSLGDRIPTEAFF
TGCGCCAGCAGCTTGGGGGACAGAATCCCCACTGAAGCTTTCTTT
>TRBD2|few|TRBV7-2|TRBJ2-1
CASSPAGGGRNEQFF
TGTGCCAGCAGCCCAGCGGGGGGGGGAAGGAATGAGCAGTTCTTC
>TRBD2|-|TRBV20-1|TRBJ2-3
CSARAASGADTQYF
TGCAGTGCTAGAGCGGCCAGCGGGGCTGATACGCAGTATTTT
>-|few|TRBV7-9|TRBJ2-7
CASRSTDADEQYF
TGTGCCAGCAGGTCGACTGATGCGGACGAGCAGTACTTC
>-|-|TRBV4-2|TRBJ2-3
CASSLQEGIAATDTQYF
TGTGCCAGCAGCCTCCAAGAAGGGATCGCCGCCACAGATACGCAGTATTTT
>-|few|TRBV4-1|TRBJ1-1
CASSQLGALPPEAFF
TGCGCCAGCAGCCAATTAGGGGCCTTACCACCCGAAGCTTTCTTT
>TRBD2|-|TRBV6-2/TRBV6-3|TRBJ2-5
CASRKGGAGQETQYF
TGTGCCAGCCGTAAGGGAGGGGCAGGGCAAGAGACCCAGTACTTC
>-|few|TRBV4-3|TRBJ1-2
CASSQAQTANYGYTF
TGCGCCAGCAGCCAAGCACAAACAGCTAACTATGGCTACACCTTC
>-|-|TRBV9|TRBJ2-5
CASSEGGEETQYF
TGTGCCAGCAGCGAGGGCGGGGAAGAGACCCAGTACTTC
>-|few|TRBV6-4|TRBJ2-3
CASSVRTMPDTQYF
TGTGCCAGCAGTGTGAGGACTATGCCAGATACGCAGTATTTT
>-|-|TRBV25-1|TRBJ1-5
CASSAGWDQPQHF
TGTGCCAGCAGTGCCGGATGGGATCAGCCCCAGCATTTT
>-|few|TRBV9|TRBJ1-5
CASSVDWGLGQPQHF
TGTGCCAGCAGCGTAGACTGGGGCCTAGGGCAGCCCCAGCATTTT
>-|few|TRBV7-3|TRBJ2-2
CASSLSGESGELFF
TGTGCCAGCAGCTTGTCAGGGGAATCCGGGGAGCTGTTTTTT
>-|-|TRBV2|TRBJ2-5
CASRDMGETQYF
TGTGCCAGCAGGGACATGGGGGAGACCCAGTACTTC
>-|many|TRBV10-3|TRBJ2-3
CAIGGRDPSTDTQYF
TGTGCCATCGGGGGGCGGGACCCTAGCACAGATACGCAGTATTTT
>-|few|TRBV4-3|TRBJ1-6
CASSQEDNSPLHF
TGCGCCAGCAGCCAAGAGGACAATTCACCCCTCCACTTT
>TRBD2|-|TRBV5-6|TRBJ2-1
CASSWGRGGFVTFRSNEQFF
TGTGCCAGCAGCTGGGGTCGGGGGGGCTTTGTTACGTTTCGGTCGAATGAGCAGTTCTTC
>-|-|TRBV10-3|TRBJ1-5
CAISTMDRSNQPQHF
TGTGCCATCAGTACGATGGACAGATCCAATCAGCCCCAGCATTTT
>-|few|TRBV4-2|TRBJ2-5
CASSQGRRQETQYF
TGTGCCAGCAGCCAAGGACGGAGGCAAGAGACCCAGTACTTC
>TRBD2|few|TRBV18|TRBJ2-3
CASSPQRGSTGDTQYF
TGTGCCAGCTCACCACAGCGGGGGTCGACGGGAGATACGCAGTATTTT
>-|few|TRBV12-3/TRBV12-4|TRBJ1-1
CASSLRSRDAFF
TGTGCCAGCAGTTTAAGGTCCAGAGATGCTTTCTTT
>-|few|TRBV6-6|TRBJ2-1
CASSYRETRNEQFF
TGTGCCAGCAGTTACCGGGAGACACGCAATGAGCAGTTCTTC
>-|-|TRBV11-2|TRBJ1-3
CASSLGGRGNTIYF
TGTGCCAGCAGCTTGGGGGGTCGTGGAAACACCATATATTTT
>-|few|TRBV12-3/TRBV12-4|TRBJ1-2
CASSLRRGYTF
TGTGCCAGCAGTCTCAGAAGGGGCTACACCTTC
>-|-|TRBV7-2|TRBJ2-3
CASSLIRDASDTQYF
TGTGCCAGCAGCTTAATTCGGGACGCTTCAGATACGCAGTATTTT
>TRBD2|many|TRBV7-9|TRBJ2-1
CASSFLTSGGYNEQFF
TGTGCCAGCAGCTTTCTGACTAGCGGGGGGTACAATGAGCAGTTCTTC
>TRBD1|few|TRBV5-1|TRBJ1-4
CASRSGTATNEKLFF
TGCGCCAGCAGATCCGGGACAGCTACTAATGAAAAACTGTTTTTT